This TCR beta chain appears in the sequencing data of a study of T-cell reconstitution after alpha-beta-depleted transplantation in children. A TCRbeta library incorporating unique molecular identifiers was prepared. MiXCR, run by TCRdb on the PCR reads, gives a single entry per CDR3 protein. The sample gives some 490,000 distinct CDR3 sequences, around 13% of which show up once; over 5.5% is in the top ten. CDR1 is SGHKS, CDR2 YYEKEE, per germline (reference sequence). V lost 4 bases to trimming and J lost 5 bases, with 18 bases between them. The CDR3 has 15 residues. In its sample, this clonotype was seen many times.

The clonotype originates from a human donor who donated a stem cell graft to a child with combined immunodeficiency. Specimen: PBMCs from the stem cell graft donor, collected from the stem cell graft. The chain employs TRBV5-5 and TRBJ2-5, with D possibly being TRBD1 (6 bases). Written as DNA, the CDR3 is TGTGCCAGCAGCACCAAAACAGGGCTAATGGAGACCCAGTACTTC. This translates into CASSTKTGLMETQYF.